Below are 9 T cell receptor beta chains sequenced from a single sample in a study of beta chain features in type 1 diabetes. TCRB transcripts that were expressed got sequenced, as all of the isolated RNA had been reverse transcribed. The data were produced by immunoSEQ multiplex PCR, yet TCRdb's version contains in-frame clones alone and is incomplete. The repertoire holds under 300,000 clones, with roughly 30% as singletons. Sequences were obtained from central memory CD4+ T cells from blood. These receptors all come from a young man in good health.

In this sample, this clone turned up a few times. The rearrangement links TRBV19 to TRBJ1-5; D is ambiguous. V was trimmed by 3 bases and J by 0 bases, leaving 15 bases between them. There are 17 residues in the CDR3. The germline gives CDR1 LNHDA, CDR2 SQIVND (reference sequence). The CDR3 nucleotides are TGTGCCAGTAGTATCTATCGGGTGCCTAATAGCAATCAGCCCCAGCATTTT. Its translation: CASSIYRVPNSNQPQHF.

CDR3: CASRRSGQGANEQFF. The CDR3 bases are TGTGCCAGCAGACGATCGGGACAGGGGGCGAATGAGCAGTTCTTC. The rearrangement links TRBV7-2 to TRBJ2-1, with TRBD1 matching over 12 bases. Germline V gene sequence: CDR1 SGHTA, CDR2 FQGNSA. V lost 6 bases and J lost 7; bases outside the gene matches: 7. This CDR3 contains 15 residues.

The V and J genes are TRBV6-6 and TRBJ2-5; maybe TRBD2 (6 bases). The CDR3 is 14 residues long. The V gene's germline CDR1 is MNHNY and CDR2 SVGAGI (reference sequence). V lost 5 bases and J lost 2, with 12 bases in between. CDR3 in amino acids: CASSPIAEQETQYF. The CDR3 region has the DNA TGTGCCAGCAGTCCTATAGCGGAGCAAGAGACCCAGTACTTC.

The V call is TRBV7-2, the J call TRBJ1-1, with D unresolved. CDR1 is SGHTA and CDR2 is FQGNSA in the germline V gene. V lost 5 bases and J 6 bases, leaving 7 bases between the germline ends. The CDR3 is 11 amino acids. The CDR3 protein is CASSQRAEAFF. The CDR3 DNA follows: TGTGCCAGCAGCCAAAGAGCTGAAGCTTTCTTT.

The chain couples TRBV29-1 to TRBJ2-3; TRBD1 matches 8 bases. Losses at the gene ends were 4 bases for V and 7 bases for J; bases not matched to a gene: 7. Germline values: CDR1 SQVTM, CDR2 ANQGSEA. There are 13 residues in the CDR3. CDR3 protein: CSVAGQVFNTQYF. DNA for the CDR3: TGCAGCGTTGCGGGACAGGTTTTTAATACGCAGTATTTT.

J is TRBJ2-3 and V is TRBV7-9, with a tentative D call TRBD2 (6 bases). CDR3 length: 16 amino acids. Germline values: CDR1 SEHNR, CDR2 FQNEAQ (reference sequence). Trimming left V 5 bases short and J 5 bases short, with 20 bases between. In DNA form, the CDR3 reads TGTGCCAGCAGCGCGCGCCCGCGGGCGGGGAGAGATACGCAGTATTTT. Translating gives CASSARPRAGRDTQYF. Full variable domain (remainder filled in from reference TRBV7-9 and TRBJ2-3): DTGVSQNPRHKITKRGQNVTFRCDPISEHNRLYWYRQTLGQGPEFLTYFQNEAQLEKSRLLSDRFSAERPKGSFSTLEIQRTEQGDSAMYLCASSARPRAGRDTQYFGPGTRLTVL.

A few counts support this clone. In nucleotides, the CDR3 is TGTGCCAGCAGCCCCAACCGGGACAGGGCGCAAGAGACCCAGTACTTC. This codes for CASSPNRDRAQETQYF. The rearrangement uses TRBV7-7 and TRBJ2-5, with 9 nucleotides matching TRBD1. Germline V gene sequence: CDR1 SSHAT, CDR2 FNYEAQ (reference sequence). J lost 2 bases, V lost 5 bases, and 9 bases had no gene match. The CDR3 runs to 16 residues.

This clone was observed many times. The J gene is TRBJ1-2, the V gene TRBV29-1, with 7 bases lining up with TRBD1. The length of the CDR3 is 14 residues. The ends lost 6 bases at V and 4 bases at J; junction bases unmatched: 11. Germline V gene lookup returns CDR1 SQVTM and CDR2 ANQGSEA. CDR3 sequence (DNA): TGCAGCGTGACCGGGAGGGGGCAAGGCTATGGCTACACCTTC. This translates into CSVTGRGQGYGYTF.

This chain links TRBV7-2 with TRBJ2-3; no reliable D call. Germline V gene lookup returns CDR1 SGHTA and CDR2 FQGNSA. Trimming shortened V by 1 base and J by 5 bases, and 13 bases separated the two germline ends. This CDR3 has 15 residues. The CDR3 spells CASSLVLSREDTQYF. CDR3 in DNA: TGTGCCAGCAGCTTAGTACTCTCAAGAGAAGATACGCAGTATTTT.